A single sample gave rise to the 23 T cell receptor beta chains below, sequenced in a study of OX40 agonist ivuxolimab in advanced cancers. The assay was immunoSEQ multiplex PCR, and TCRdb's table has in-frame clones only and misses some. Among tens of thousands of clones listed, about 90% were seen once. This specimen was CD4+ or CD8+ T cells sorted from blood, taken in a trial of the OX40 agonist ivuxolimab. These receptors all stem from an adult with an advanced solid tumor such as melanoma, head and neck, liver or kidney cancer.

The V call is TRBV19, the J call TRBJ2-3; 13 bases align to TRBD2. Trimming took 6 bases from V and 3 from J; bases not matched to a gene: 6. Germline lookup yields CDR1 LNHDA and CDR2 SQIVND (reference sequence). The CDR3 spans 16 residues. CDR3 loop: CASRRTSGRVTDTQYF. The CDR3, as DNA: TGTGCCAGTAGGAGGACTAGCGGGAGAGTGACAGATACGCAGTATTTT.

This chain links TRBV10-2 with TRBJ2-7, with 7 bases identical to TRBD1. V was clipped by 3 bases and J by 2 bases; unmatched bases: 4. Germline V gene data show CDR1 as WSHSY and CDR2 as SAAADI. CDR3 length: 14 amino acids. The CDR3 here is CASSETGDPYEQYF. CDR3 sequence (DNA): TGCGCCAGCAGTGAAACAGGGGACCCCTACGAGCAGTACTTC.

The chain recombines TRBV5-6 with TRBJ2-6; D is unclear. Germline V gene data show CDR1 as SGHDT and CDR2 as YYEEEE. This CDR3 is built from 17 residues. Trimming took off 1 base at V and 1 base at J, with 12 bases between the two ends. The CDR3 bases are TGTGCCAGCAGCTTGCTGCACGTTCGATCTGGGGCCAACGTCCTGACTTTC. This translates into CASSLLHVRSGANVLTF.

V gene TRBV10-1 combines with J gene TRBJ1-3; D possibly corresponds to TRBD1 (6 bases). Germline CDR1 and CDR2: WNHNN and SYGVQD (reference sequence). V lost 7 bases and J lost 2, with 24 bases in between. The CDR3 loop spans 18 amino acids. CDR3: CASTNTGGAGEAGNTIYF. The DNA of the CDR3 is TGCGCCAGCACCAATACCGGAGGGGCAGGGGAGGCTGGAAACACCATATATTTT.

The CDR3 coding sequence is TGTGCCAGCAGCTTAGAAGGGGAGACAGATACGCAGTATTTT. Amino acids: CASSLEGETDTQYF. The chain recombines TRBV7-9 with TRBJ2-3, with D tentatively TRBD1 or TRBD2 (5 bases each). In germline, CDR1 is SEHNR, CDR2 FQNEAQ (reference sequence). V was clipped by 1 base and J by 3 bases, with 8 bases between them. CDR3 length: 14 residues.

The chain recombines TRBV5-4 with TRBJ2-5; 9 positions agree with TRBD1. Trimming removed 4 bases from V and 9 bases from J; junction bases left unmatched: 7. Germline values: CDR1 SGHNT, CDR2 YYREEE (reference sequence). The CDR3 covers 13 residues. The CDR3 spells CASSLSGTGSQYF. The CDR3 coding sequence is TGTGCCAGCAGCCTGTCCGGGACAGGGTCCCAGTACTTC. Full variable domain (rest looked up from reference TRBV5-4 and TRBJ2-5): ETGVTQSPTHLIKTRGQQVTLRCSSQSGHNTVSWYQQALGQGPQFIFQYYREEENGRGNFPPRFSGLQFPNYSSELNVNALELDDSALYLCASSLSGTGSQYFGPGTRLLVL.

The chain has TRBV7-2 and TRBJ1-5; D call uncertain. V lost 2 bases and J lost 0, with 5 bases in between. The CDR3 length is 14 residues. Germline V gene sequence: CDR1 SGHTA, CDR2 FQGNSA. DNA for the CDR3: TGTGCCAGCAGCTTACAGCCTAGCAATCAGCCCCAGCATTTT. Encoded protein: CASSLQPSNQPQHF.

The V call is TRBV27, the J call TRBJ2-3; D not certain. V lost 6 bases, J lost 0 bases, and 1 base lay in between. Looked up from germline, CDR1 is MNHEY and CDR2 is SMNVEV (reference sequence). The CDR3 covers 11 residues. CDR3 nucleotide sequence: TGTGCCAGCAGGAGCACAGATACGCAGTATTTT. This translates into CASRSTDTQYF.

This chain connects TRBV5-6 to TRBJ2-7; D remains ambiguous. Trimming pared 2 bases from V and 7 bases from J, leaving 22 bases between. The CDR3 spans 16 residues. Germline V gene sequence: CDR1 SGHDT, CDR2 YYEEEE. CDR3 sequence: CASSFRSVRNRWEQYF. CDR3 in DNA: TGTGCCAGCAGCTTCCGATCAGTCCGAAATAGATGGGAGCAGTACTTC. Full variable domain (remainder filled in from reference TRBV5-6 and TRBJ2-7): DAGVTQSPTHLIKTRGQQVTLRCSPKSGHDTVSWYQQALGQGPQFIFQYYEEEERQRGNFPDRFSGHQFPNYSSELNVNALLLGDSALYLCASSFRSVRNRWEQYFGPGTRLTVT.

This clone has just one count. The V call is TRBV30, the J call TRBJ2-7; 7 nucleotides align to TRBD2. CDR1 GTSNPN and CDR2 SVGIG come from the germline V gene (reference sequence). The CDR3 runs 11 residues. The J segment lost 3 bases and the V segment lost 5 bases, leaving 1 base of the junction unmatched. DNA of the CDR3: TGTGCCTGGGGGGGGGTCTACGAGCAGTACTTC. As protein: CAWGGVYEQYF.

This clone showed up just once. CDR3 loop: CASSLTTGDSYLQETQYF. In DNA form, the CDR3 reads TGTGCCAGCAGCCTCACAACCGGGGACAGTTACCTCCAAGAGACCCAGTACTTC. The chain has TRBV9 and TRBJ2-5; 7 positions match TRBD1. Germline CDR1 SGDLS, CDR2 YYNGEE. With 4 bases clipped from V and 1 base from J, the junction kept 16 bases outside the gene matches. The CDR3 has 18 residues.

The V gene is TRBV28, the J gene TRBJ1-6; D ambiguous. Trimming took 2 bases from V and 4 from J, leaving 6 bases between them. The CDR3 is 14 amino acids. In germline, CDR1 is MDHEN, CDR2 SYDVKM. The CDR3, as DNA: TGTGCCAGCAGTTTAAGACAATATAATTCACCCCTCCACTTT. Protein sequence: CASSLRQYNSPLHF.

The chain joins TRBV28 to TRBJ2-7, with D unresolved. V lost 5 bases and J 2 bases, leaving 10 bases between the germline ends. This CDR3 region has 13 residues. The V gene's germline CDR1 is MDHEN and CDR2 SYDVKM. The CDR3 DNA follows: TGTGCCAGCAGTAAAGGGTACGCCTACGAGCAGTACTTC. This translates into CASSKGYAYEQYF.

This chain connects TRBV30 to TRBJ1-1, with 8 bases fitting TRBD1. Germline values: CDR1 GTSNPN, CDR2 SVGIG (reference sequence). The V segment lost 4 bases and the J segment 5 bases; nucleotides outside the gene matches: 12. This CDR3 has 15 amino acids. The CDR3 sequence: CAWTRTGRGWTEAFF. The CDR3 nucleotides read TGTGCCTGGACCAGGACAGGGCGGGGGTGGACTGAAGCTTTCTTT.

The V call is TRBV7-9, the J call TRBJ2-5, with D uncertain. V shed 4 bases and J shed 2 bases, with 8 bases lying between them. The germline gives CDR1 SEHNR, CDR2 FQNEAQ (reference sequence). The CDR3 is 13 amino acids. CDR3 DNA: TGTGCCAGCAGCTCGGTCGGTCAAGAGACCCAGTACTTC. Translation gives CASSSVGQETQYF.

CDR3 sequence (DNA): TGTGCCAGCAGTGGAGGGCCTGATAATGAAAAACTGTTTTTT. It is translated as CASSGGPDNEKLFF. The chain uses TRBV28 and TRBJ1-4; no reliable D call. CDR1 and CDR2 from the germline V gene are MDHEN and SYDVKM. Trimming removed 5 bases at V and 4 bases at J, with 11 bases between. This CDR3 has 14 residues.

The chain is built from TRBV5-6 and TRBJ2-5; a weak D match, TRBD1 (5 bases). The length of the CDR3 is 13 residues. V lost 0 bases and J lost 4, with 7 bases in between. Germline assignment: CDR1 SGHDT and CDR2 YYEEEE. The CDR3 loop reads CASSLAGRETQYF. The DNA for the CDR3 is TGTGCCAGCAGCTTGGCAGGGCGAGAGACCCAGTACTTC.

The chain carries TRBV6-1 and TRBJ2-3; D remains ambiguous. CDR3 size: 11 residues. Deletions cut 10 bases from V and 2 bases from J, with 7 bases between. Germline loops: CDR1 MNHNS, CDR2 SASEGT. Here the CDR3 reads CATQHTDTQYF. The CDR3 nucleotides read TGTGCCACACAGCACACAGATACGCAGTATTTT.

This sequence joins TRBV19 and TRBJ2-2, with D maybe TRBD1 (6 bases). The CDR3 contains 15 residues. The V end lost 3 bases, the J end lost 5 bases, and 13 bases lay between the germline ends. The germline V gene encodes CDR1 LNHDA and CDR2 SQIVND (reference sequence). CDR3 region: CASSIRTVPTGELFF. The CDR3 region has the DNA TGTGCCAGTAGTATTAGGACAGTACCTACCGGGGAGCTGTTTTTT. Combining the CDR3 with reference TRBV19 and TRBJ2-2 gives the whole variable domain DGGITQSPKYLFRKEGQNVTLSCEQNLNHDAMYWYRQDPGQGLRLIYYSQIVNDFQKGDIAEGYSVSREKKESFPLTVTSAQKNPTAFYLCASSIRTVPTGELFFGEGSRLTVL.

The chain joins TRBV19 to TRBJ2-5; perhaps TRBD1 as D (6 bases). V was cut by 10 bases and J by 2 bases, with 14 bases left in between. The germline V gene has CDR1 LNHDA and CDR2 SQIVND (reference sequence). This CDR3 has 13 residues. The CDR3 protein is CATRPGQQETQYF. The DNA of the CDR3 is TGTGCCACCCGACCGGGACAACAAGAGACCCAGTACTTC.

The chain uses TRBV27 and TRBJ2-6, with D hard to call. The V end lost 5 bases, the J end lost 0 bases, and 17 bases lay between the germline ends. The germline V gene encodes CDR1 MNHEY and CDR2 SMNVEV (reference sequence). There are 18 residues in the CDR3. This chain's CDR3 is CASSPRSGSYSGANVLTF. The CDR3 DNA sequence: TGTGCCAGCAGTCCCAGGTCCGGGTCCTACTCTGGGGCCAACGTCCTGACTTTC.

The chain combines TRBV25-1 with TRBJ2-5; D uncertain. The CDR3 contains 13 residues. CDR1 and CDR2 (germline): MGHDK, SYGVNS. V lost 1 base and J 5 bases, leaving 8 bases between the germline ends. CDR3 nucleotide sequence: TGTGCCAGCAGTGAATCCCCAGTGGAGACCCAGTACTTC. It encodes CASSESPVETQYF.

The chain uses TRBV30 and TRBJ1-1, with D maybe TRBD1 (5 bases). Germline CDR1 is GTSNPN and CDR2 is SVGIG (reference sequence). This CDR3 has 11 residues. V gave up 2 bases and J gave up 8 bases, with 9 bases separating them. The CDR3 loop reads CAWSRQTEAFF. The CDR3 nucleotides are TGTGCCTGGAGTCGACAGACCGAAGCTTTCTTT.